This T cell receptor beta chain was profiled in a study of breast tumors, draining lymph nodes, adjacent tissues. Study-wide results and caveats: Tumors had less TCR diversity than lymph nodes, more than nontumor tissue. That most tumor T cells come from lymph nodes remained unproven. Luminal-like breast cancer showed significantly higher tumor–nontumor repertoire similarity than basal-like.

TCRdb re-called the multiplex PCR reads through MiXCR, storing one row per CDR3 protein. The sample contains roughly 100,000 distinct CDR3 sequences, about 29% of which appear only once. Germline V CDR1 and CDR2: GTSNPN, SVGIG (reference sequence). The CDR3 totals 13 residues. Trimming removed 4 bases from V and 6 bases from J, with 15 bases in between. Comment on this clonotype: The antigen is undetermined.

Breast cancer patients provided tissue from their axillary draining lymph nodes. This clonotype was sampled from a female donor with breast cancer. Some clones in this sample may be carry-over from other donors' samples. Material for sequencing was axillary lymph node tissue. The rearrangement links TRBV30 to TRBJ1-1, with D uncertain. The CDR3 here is CAWIFAVYPEAFF. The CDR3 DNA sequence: TGTGCCTGGATTTTCGCCGTATACCCTGAAGCTTTCTTT.